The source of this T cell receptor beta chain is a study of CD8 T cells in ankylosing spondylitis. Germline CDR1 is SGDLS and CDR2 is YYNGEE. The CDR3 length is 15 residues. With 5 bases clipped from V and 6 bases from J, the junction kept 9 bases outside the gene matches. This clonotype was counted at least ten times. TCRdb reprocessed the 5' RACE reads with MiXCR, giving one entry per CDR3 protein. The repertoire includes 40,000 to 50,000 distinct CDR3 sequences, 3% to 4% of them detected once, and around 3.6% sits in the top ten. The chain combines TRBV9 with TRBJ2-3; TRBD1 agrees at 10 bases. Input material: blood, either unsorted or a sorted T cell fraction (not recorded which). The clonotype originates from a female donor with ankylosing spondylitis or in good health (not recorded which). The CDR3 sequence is CASSAGTGDGDTQYF. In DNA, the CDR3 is TGTGCCAGCAGTGCCGGGACAGGGGACGGGGATACGCAGTATTTT.